This TCR beta chain comes out of a study of T cells in localized non-small cell lung cancer. Measured with immunoSEQ multiplex PCR; TCRdb has only the in-frame clones, and not every one. The repertoire consists of 35,000 to 50,000 clones, with more than 75% occurring once and the leading ten covering approximately 6.4%. Whole-study findings and limits: Peak T cell clonality was found in uninvolved adjacent lung, exceeding tumor. Turning up in adjacent lung were a median around 60 of the top 100 tumor clones.

This clone has only a few counts. Its antigen is currently unknown. This CDR3 spans 17 amino acids. The chain uses TRBV21-1 and TRBJ1-5; no DNA check was done on the table's D call, TRBD1. TRBV21-1 is a known pseudogene. This clonotype was sampled from a man between 40 and 75 years old with stage I lung adenocarcinoma. The sequenced sample was peripheral blood, obtained before any cancer treatment. DNA of the CDR3: TGTGCCAGCAGCACCCAGACGAAGCAGGGCGGCAATCAGCCCCAGCATTTT. Translating it yields CASSTQTKQGGNQPQHF.